The sequence of this T cell receptor (beta chain) was determined in a study of CD8 T cells in ankylosing spondylitis (dated by TCRdb to about 2017). Concerning the study at large: The study set out to find disease-linked TCR variants by profiling T cell receptor beta repertoires in ankylosing spondylitis patients and healthy donors. The whole study cohort included roughly 110 healthy donors and roughly 24 ankylosing spondylitis patients. Peripheral blood samples were taken, and synovial fluid was additionally collected from ankylosing spondylitis patients. General study outcomes and caveats: Significant enrichment of the disease-linked clones was reported in matched synovial fluid samples from ankylosing spondylitis patients. The disease-linked clones showed a CD8+ phenotype and occurred at relatively low frequencies in peripheral blood. Some TCR beta motif variants had previously been reported in synovial fluid and blood of reactive arthritis patients, which suggested common disease-initiation mechanisms. A TCR beta motif of several highly homologous amino acid variants appeared characteristic of blood from ankylosing spondylitis patients.

Inclusive of the bounding cysteine and phenylalanine, the CDR3 is 16 residues long. The read is trimmed to its CDR3 DNA, 48 bases read in frame from base 1. Based on the germline V gene (reference sequence), the CDR1 and CDR2 sequences are WNHNN and SYGVQD. Deletion took 0 bases off V and 4 bases off J, with a span of 12 bases between the germline ends. The data were produced on an Illumina HiSeq 2500. Quantitative 5'-RACE with molecular barcodes was the method used to prepare the TCR beta libraries. Per the source publication's procedure: Disease-linked TCR variants were identified with a new computational method built on a probabilistic model of VDJ rearrangement. The public reads were reprocessed in TCRdb via fastp at Q25 and MiXCR, keeping in-frame beta chains. A single entry per CDR3 protein holds the most common genes and DNA from its merged rows. For this entry, the V and J calls and clone size follow TCRdb and not the study's own pipeline. The sample table holds 300,000 to 350,000 distinct CDR3 sequences, of which 11% were seen once. The top ten constitute about a tenth of the sample.

This clonotype has ten or more counts. The target of this receptor is not known. The record has no base qualities; no much larger clone is one base away. Sequencing was carried out using blood, either unsorted or a sorted T cell fraction (not recorded which). This sequence was found in a female donor with ankylosing spondylitis or in good health (not recorded which). The chain couples TRBV10-1 to TRBJ2-2, and possibly TRBD1, on 7 matching bases. CDR3 reads: CASSESPGGITGELFF. The DNA sequence is as follows: TGCGCCAGCAGTGAGTCACCAGGGGGGATCACCGGGGAGCTGTTTTTT.